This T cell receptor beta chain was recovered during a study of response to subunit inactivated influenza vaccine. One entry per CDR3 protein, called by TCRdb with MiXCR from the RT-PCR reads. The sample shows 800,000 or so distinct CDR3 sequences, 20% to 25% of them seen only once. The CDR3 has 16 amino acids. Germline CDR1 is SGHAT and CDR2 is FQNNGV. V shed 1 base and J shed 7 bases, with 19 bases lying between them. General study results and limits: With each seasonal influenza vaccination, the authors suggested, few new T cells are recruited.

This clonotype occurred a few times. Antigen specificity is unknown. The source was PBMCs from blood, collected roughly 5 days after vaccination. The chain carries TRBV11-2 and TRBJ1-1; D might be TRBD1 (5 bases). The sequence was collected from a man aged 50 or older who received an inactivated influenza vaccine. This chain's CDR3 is CASSLAWTGTRGEAFF. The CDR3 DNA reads TGTGCCAGCAGCTTAGCATGGACGGGGACTAGGGGTGAAGCTTTCTTT. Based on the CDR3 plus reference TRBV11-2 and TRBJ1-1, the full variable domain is EAGVAQSPRYKIIEKRQSVAFWCNPISGHATLYWYQQILGQGPKLLIQFQNNGVVDDSQLPKDRFSAERLKGVDSTLKIQPAKLEDSAVYLCASSLAWTGTRGEAFFGQGTRLTVV.